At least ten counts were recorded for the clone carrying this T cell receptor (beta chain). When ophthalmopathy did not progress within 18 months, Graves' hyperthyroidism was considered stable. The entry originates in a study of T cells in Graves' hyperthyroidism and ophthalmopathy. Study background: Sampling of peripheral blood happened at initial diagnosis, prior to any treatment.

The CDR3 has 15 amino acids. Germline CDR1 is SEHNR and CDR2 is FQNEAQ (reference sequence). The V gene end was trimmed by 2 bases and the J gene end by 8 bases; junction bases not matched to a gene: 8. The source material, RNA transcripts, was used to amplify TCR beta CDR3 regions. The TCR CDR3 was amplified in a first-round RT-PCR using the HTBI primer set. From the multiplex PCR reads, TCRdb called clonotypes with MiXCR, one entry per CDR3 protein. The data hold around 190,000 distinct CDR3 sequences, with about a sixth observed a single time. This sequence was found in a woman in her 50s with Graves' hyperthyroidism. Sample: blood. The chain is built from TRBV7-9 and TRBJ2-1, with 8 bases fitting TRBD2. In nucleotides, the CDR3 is TGTGCCAGCAGCTTATACGGGAGGGCGAGGGATGAGCAGTTCTTC. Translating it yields CASSLYGRARDEQFF.